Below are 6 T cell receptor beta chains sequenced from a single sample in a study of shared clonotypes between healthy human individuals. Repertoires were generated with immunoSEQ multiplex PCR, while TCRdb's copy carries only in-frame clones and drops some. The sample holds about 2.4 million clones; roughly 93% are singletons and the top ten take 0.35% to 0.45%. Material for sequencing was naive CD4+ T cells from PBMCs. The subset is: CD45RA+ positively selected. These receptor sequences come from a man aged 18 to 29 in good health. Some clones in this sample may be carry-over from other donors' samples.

CDR3 coding DNA: TGCGCCAGCAGCTCCCCGGAGGGTGGAGCAGAGACCCAGTACTTC. Protein: CASSSPEGGAETQYF. This sequence joins TRBV5-1 and TRBJ2-5; perhaps TRBD2 as D (6 bases). CDR1 and CDR2 (germline): SGHRS, YFSETQ. The length of the CDR3 is 15 residues. Trimming cost V 3 bases and J 4 bases, with 16 bases left between them.

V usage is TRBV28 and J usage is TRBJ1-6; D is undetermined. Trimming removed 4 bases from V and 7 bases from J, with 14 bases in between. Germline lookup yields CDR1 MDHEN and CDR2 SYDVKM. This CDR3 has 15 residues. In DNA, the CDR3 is TGTGCCAGCAGTTCCGAAGGCCTGGGGAATTCACCCCTCCACTTT. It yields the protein CASSSEGLGNSPLHF.

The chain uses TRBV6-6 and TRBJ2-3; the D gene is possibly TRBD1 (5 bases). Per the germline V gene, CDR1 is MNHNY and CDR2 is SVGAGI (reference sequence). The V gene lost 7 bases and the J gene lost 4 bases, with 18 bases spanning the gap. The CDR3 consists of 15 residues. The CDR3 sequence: CASTTIYRGSDTQYF. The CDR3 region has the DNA TGTGCCAGCACTACTATCTATAGGGGCTCAGATACGCAGTATTTT.

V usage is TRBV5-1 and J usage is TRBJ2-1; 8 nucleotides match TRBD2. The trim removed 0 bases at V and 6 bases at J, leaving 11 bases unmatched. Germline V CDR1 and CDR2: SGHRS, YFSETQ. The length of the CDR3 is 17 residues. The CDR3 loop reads CASSLAPERESCNEQFF. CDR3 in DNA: TGCGCCAGCAGCTTGGCCCCAGAGCGGGAGTCGTGCAATGAGCAGTTCTTC.

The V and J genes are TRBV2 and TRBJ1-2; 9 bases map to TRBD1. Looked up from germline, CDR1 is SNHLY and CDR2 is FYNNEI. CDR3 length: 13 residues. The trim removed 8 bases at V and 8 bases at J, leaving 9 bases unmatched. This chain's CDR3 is CASQKTGGWGYTF. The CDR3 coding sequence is TGTGCCAGCCAAAAAACAGGGGGCTGGGGCTACACCTTC.

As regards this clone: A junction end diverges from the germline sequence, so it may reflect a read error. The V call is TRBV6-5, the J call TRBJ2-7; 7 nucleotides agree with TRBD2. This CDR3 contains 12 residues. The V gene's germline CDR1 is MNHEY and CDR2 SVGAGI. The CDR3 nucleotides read TGTGCCAGCAGTTACGACGGGAGGCTGAAGGCCTTC. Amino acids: CASSYDGRLKAF.